This T cell receptor beta chain came from a study of radiotherapy plus CTLA-4 blockade in lung cancer. Study context: Patients showed objective responses in around a sixth of cases and disease control in 25% to 40%. Study results and caveats: Radiotherapy with ipilimumab was followed by blood expansion of tumor-derived clones.

Comment on this clone: Antigen specificity is unknown.

CDR1 SEHNR and CDR2 FQNEAQ come from the germline V gene (reference sequence). The CDR3 runs to 14 residues. V shed 11 bases, J shed 3 bases, and the junction held 6 bases outside the gene matches. Assay used: immunoSEQ multiplex PCR; TCRdb lists only in-frame clones, some missing. The sample holds roughly 76,000 clones, nearly 75% seen once. This TCR came from a human donor with non-small cell lung cancer whose response to radiotherapy plus ipilimumab could not be evaluated. V usage is TRBV7-9 and J usage is TRBJ2-1; 11 bases align to TRBD2. The source material was peripheral blood, sampled from a patient treated with radiotherapy plus ipilimumab. Here the CDR3 DNA reads TGTGCCGGAAATAGCGGGAGGGTCTACAATGAGCAGTTCTTC. This translates into CAGNSGRVYNEQFF.